Described below is a single TCR beta chain sequence and its context. Its antigen remains unknown. Sequenced by immunoSEQ multiplex PCR; TCRdb stores in-frame clones only, minus some. The sample includes 30,000 to 35,000 clones, 70% to 90% seen only once; the top ten take 6.8%. The source of the sample is a study of T cell responses to AZD1222 COVID-19 vaccine. Study in general: Doses given second, at about 4 or about 12 weeks, were pooled. Points from the study as a whole: Females outnumbered males among donors, who were mostly white British; clonal diversity was possibly underestimated.

V was trimmed by 0 bases and J by 1 base, leaving 3 bases between them. Germline-derived CDR1 and CDR2 are LGHNA and YSLEER. The CDR3 covers 13 residues. The sequence came from an adult in good health. The source was peripheral blood, collected on day 0 of AZD1222 vaccination. The chain carries TRBV4-3 and TRBJ1-1; D gene uncertain. The CDR3 loop is CASSQDRNTEAFF. CDR3 bases: TGCGCCAGCAGCCAAGACCGGAACACTGAAGCTTTCTTT.